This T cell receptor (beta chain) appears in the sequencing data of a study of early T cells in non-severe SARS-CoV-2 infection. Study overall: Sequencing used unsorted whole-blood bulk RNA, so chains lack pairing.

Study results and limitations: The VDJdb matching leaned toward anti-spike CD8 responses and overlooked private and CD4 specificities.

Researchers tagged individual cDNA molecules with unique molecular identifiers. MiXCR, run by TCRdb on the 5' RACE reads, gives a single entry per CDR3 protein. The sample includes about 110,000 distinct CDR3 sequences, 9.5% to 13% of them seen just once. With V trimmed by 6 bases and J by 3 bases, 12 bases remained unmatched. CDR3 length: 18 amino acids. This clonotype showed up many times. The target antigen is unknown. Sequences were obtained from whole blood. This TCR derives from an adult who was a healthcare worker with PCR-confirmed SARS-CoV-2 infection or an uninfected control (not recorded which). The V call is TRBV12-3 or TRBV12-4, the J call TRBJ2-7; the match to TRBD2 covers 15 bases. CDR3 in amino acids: CASSPGTSGRSRGYEQYF. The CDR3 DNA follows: TGTGCCAGCAGCCCAGGGACTAGCGGGAGGTCGCGTGGCTACGAGCAGTACTTC.